The 10 T cell receptor beta chains reported below all come from one sample, sequenced in a study of Ad26.COV2.S vaccination and SARS-CoV-2 variants. This sample's treatment: over 15 received Ad26.COV2.S at low or high dose, single or two shots; several received placebo; per-sample allocation not given. Day 63 after the first injection of vaccine or placebo was the sampling time. Generated by immunoSEQ multiplex PCR, the TCRdb table keeps only in-frame clones and is missing some. This table holds hundreds of thousands of clones, about 85% found once. The material was peripheral blood, obtained in a trial of Ad26.COV2.S vaccine versus placebo. Every receptor here comes from a person aged 18-65 years who received the Ad26.COV2.S COVID-19 vaccine or a placebo.

In its sample, this clone was seen once. This chain joins TRBV12-3 or TRBV12-4 and TRBJ1-1; D call uncertain. This CDR3 contains 13 residues. V lost 4 bases and J lost 11, with 17 bases in between. The CDR3 is CASSSPDRGWAFF. CDR3 in DNA: TGTGCCAGCAGTTCCCCGGACCGCGGATGGGCTTTCTTT.

The chain links TRBV7-2 to TRBJ1-1; D is undetermined. Germline CDR1 reads SGHTA; CDR2 reads FQGNSA. Trimming stripped 2 bases from V and 4 bases from J, with 8 bases between. This CDR3 spans 13 amino acids. This CDR3 reads CASSLLQVTEAFF. The DNA of the CDR3 is TGTGCCAGCAGCTTACTCCAGGTCACTGAAGCTTTCTTT.

The CDR3 bases are TGTGCCATCAGTGTTGCAGATACGCAGTATTTT. It yields the protein CAISVADTQYF. The chain employs TRBV10-3 and TRBJ2-3; unclear D gene. The V gene lost 4 bases and the J gene lost 4 bases, with 3 bases spanning the gap. The CDR3 runs to 11 residues. Per the germline V gene, CDR1 is ENHRY and CDR2 is SYGVKD.

The V call is TRBV19, the J call TRBJ1-5, with D unresolved. This CDR3 spans 13 amino acids. Germline lookup yields CDR1 LNHDA and CDR2 SQIVND (reference sequence). Trimming removed 2 bases from V and 7 bases from J, with 9 bases in between. CDR3 amino acids: CASSIWTDQPQHF. The CDR3 DNA reads as TGTGCCAGTAGTATATGGACGGACCAGCCCCAGCATTTT.

The J gene is TRBJ2-7, the V gene TRBV7-9; 11 bases line up with TRBD2. V trimming: 4 bases; J trimming: 4 bases; junction bases outside the gene matches: 18. The CDR3 length is 19 residues. Germline-derived CDR1 and CDR2 are SEHNR and FQNEAQ (reference sequence). The DNA of the CDR3 is TGTGCCAGCAGCTGGACCGGGACAGGGACTAGCGGCCACGGTTACGAGCAGTACTTC. Translated, it gives CASSWTGTGTSGHGYEQYF. The whole variable domain, filled in from reference TRBV7-9 and TRBJ2-7, reads DTGVSQNPRHKITKRGQNVTFRCDPISEHNRLYWYRQTLGQGPEFLTYFQNEAQLEKSRLLSDRFSAERPKGSFSTLEIQRTEQGDSAMYLCASSWTGTGTSGHGYEQYFGPGTRLTVT.

J is TRBJ1-2 and V is TRBV5-4; no clear D gene. Trimming took off 3 bases at V and 4 bases at J, with 16 bases between the two ends. Germline lookup yields CDR1 SGHNT and CDR2 YYREEE (reference sequence). This CDR3 contains 15 residues. The CDR3 sequence: CASSSLGVAPYGYTF. DNA of the CDR3: TGTGCCAGCAGCTCCCTGGGTGTAGCACCCTATGGCTACACCTTC.

V gene TRBV6-5 combines with J gene TRBJ1-6; D remains unclear. The CDR3 sequence is 12 residues long. CDR1 is MNHEY and CDR2 is SVGAGI in the germline V gene. The V gene lost 0 bases and the J gene lost 8 bases, with 2 bases spanning the gap. The CDR3 spells CASSYSDSPLHF. The CDR3 nucleotides read TGTGCCAGCAGTTACTCCGATTCACCCCTCCACTTT.

This clone was observed a single time. The V call is TRBV19, the J call TRBJ2-2; TRBD2 is a possible D gene (5 bases). Germline CDR1 LNHDA, CDR2 SQIVND (reference sequence). The CDR3 has 14 residues. V was shortened by 8 bases and J by 4 bases, with 14 bases between the two germline ends. This CDR3 reads CASLVLGGTGELFF. For the CDR3, the DNA is TGTGCCAGTCTAGTACTAGGCGGCACCGGGGAGCTGTTTTTT.

The CDR3 region has the DNA TGCAGCGTTGCCCAGGGTATTGGAAACACCATATATTTT. This codes for CSVAQGIGNTIYF. J is TRBJ1-3 and V is TRBV29-1; possibly TRBD1 for D (5 bases). Germline assignment: CDR1 SQVTM and CDR2 ANQGSEA. V lost 4 bases to trimming and J lost 3 bases, with 10 bases between them. This CDR3 is built from 13 residues.

The chain is built from TRBV13 and TRBJ2-2; 11 bases match TRBD2. V lost 5 bases, J lost 1 base, and 3 bases stayed unmatched. This CDR3 region has 16 residues. Per the germline V gene, CDR1 is PRHDT and CDR2 is FYEKMQ (reference sequence). CDR3 sequence: CASSTLAGGNTGELFF. DNA of the CDR3: TGTGCCAGCAGCACCCTAGCGGGGGGGAACACCGGGGAGCTGTTTTTT.